This is a list of T cell receptor beta chains from one sample in a study of vaccination and CD4 T cells after COVID-19. MiXCR, applied by TCRdb to the PCR reads, yields one record per CDR3 protein. The top ten hold around a quarter of the sample, which has roughly 9,000 distinct CDR3 sequences, about 32% seen once. Antigens for these TCRs are unknown. The sequenced sample was CD4+ T cells from blood, cultured in vitro. The receptors were sampled from a human donor in good health. Each CDR3 is given with its conserved first and last residue. Fields, in order: clone size, V gene, J gene, D gene, CDR3 DNA, CDR3 protein. D genes are given only for firm matches. A row's size may be missing; if present it is once, few, many or a size class.

clone size: .
V gene: TRBV9
J gene: TRBJ2-1
D gene: .
CDR3 DNA: TGTGCCAGCAGCGGTTCAGGCCTCAATGAGCAGTTCTTC
CDR3 protein: CASSGSGLNEQFF

clone size: medium-sized
V gene: TRBV20-1
J gene: TRBJ1-5
D gene: .
CDR3 DNA: TGCAGTGCTCTAGACAGGCGCAATCAGCCCCAGCATTTT
CDR3 protein: CSALDRRNQPQHF

clone size: .
V gene: TRBV21-1
J gene: TRBJ2-3
D gene: .
CDR3 DNA: .
CDR3 protein: CASSPSVASGTDTQYF

clone size: .
V gene: TRBV12-3/TRBV12-4
J gene: TRBJ1-1
D gene: .
CDR3 DNA: TGTGCCAGCAGTACGGGCCTAGATGAAGCTTTCTTT
CDR3 protein: CASSTGLDEAFF

clone size: .
V gene: TRBV21-1
J gene: TRBJ2-1
D gene: .
CDR3 DNA: TGTGCCAGCAGCAAAAAGGGAACTGAGGGGAGGCCACATGAGCAGTTCTTC
CDR3 protein: CASSKKGTEGRPHEQFF

clone size: .
V gene: TRBV7-6
J gene: TRBJ2-5
D gene: .
CDR3 DNA: TGTGCCAGCAGCCCCGGGATCCAAGAGACCCAGTACTTC
CDR3 protein: CASSPGIQETQYF

clone size: once
V gene: TRBV6-5
J gene: TRBJ2-7
D gene: TRBD1
CDR3 DNA: TGTGCCAGCAGTTCCCCGGGACAGGACTGGGAGCAGTACTTC
CDR3 protein: CASSSPGQDWEQYF

clone size: few
V gene: TRBV20-1
J gene: TRBJ2-7
D gene: TRBD2
CDR3 DNA: TGCAGTGCTAGCCCTAGCGGCTACGAGCAGTACTTC
CDR3 protein: CSASPSGYEQYF

clone size: .
V gene: TRBV6-1
J gene: TRBJ2-3
D gene: TRBD1
CDR3 DNA: TGTGCCAGCAGCAGGGGGAGCACAGATACGCAGTATTTT
CDR3 protein: CASSRGSTDTQYF

clone size: .
V gene: TRBV29-1
J gene: TRBJ2-3
D gene: .
CDR3 DNA: TGCAGCACAAGGACAAGAAACACAGATACGCAGTATTTT
CDR3 protein: CSTRTRNTDTQYF

clone size: .
V gene: TRBV28
J gene: TRBJ1-5
D gene: .
CDR3 DNA: TGTGCCAGACGAGGGGGGGTACCTAATCAGCCCCAGCATTTT
CDR3 protein: CARRGGVPNQPQHF

clone size: few
V gene: TRBV7-2
J gene: TRBJ2-1
D gene: TRBD2
CDR3 DNA: TGTGCCAGCAGTCCCCAACCACTAGCGACCTCCTACAATGAGCAGTTCTTC
CDR3 protein: CASSPQPLATSYNEQFF

clone size: .
V gene: TRBV20-1
J gene: TRBJ1-5
D gene: .
CDR3 DNA: TGCAGTGCTAGTACCCGGCGGCAGAGCAATCAGCCCCAGCATTTT
CDR3 protein: CSASTRRQSNQPQHF

clone size: .
V gene: TRBV20-1
J gene: TRBJ2-2
D gene: .
CDR3 DNA: TGCAGTGCTAGAAGTGATTCCGGGGAGCTGTTTTTT
CDR3 protein: CSARSDSGELFF

clone size: .
V gene: TRBV4-2
J gene: TRBJ1-1
D gene: .
CDR3 DNA: TGTGCCAGCAGCCAGTATTCTCCCACTGAAGCTTTCTTT
CDR3 protein: CASSQYSPTEAFF

clone size: few
V gene: TRBV6-2/TRBV6-3
J gene: TRBJ1-5
D gene: .
CDR3 DNA: TGTGCCAGCAGTTGGCGCAGGGGTGGGCAGCCCCAGCATTTT
CDR3 protein: CASSWRRGGQPQHF

clone size: few
V gene: TRBV10-1
J gene: TRBJ2-1
D gene: .
CDR3 DNA: TGCGCCAGCAGTGTAACTCATGAGCAGTTCTTC
CDR3 protein: CASSVTHEQFF

clone size: .
V gene: TRBV20-1
J gene: TRBJ1-1
D gene: .
CDR3 DNA: TGCAGTGCCCGTACGGGGGTCGGTGAAGCTTTCTTT
CDR3 protein: CSARTGVGEAFF

clone size: few
V gene: TRBV20-1
J gene: TRBJ2-2
D gene: TRBD1
CDR3 DNA: TGCAGTGCTACCGGGACAGGGGGATCCGGGGAGCTGTTTTTT
CDR3 protein: CSATGTGGSGELFF

clone size: .
V gene: TRBV20-1
J gene: TRBJ1-1
D gene: .
CDR3 DNA: TGCAGTGCTATCGGGACCGGAGGGTACACTGAAGCTTTCTTT
CDR3 protein: CSAIGTGGYTEAFF

clone size: .
V gene: TRBV7-3
J gene: TRBJ2-3
D gene: TRBD1
CDR3 DNA: TGTGCCAGCAGCTTAGCAGGACAGGGGGCGAGAGATACGCAGTATTTT
CDR3 protein: CASSLAGQGARDTQYF

clone size: few
V gene: TRBV4-2
J gene: TRBJ1-6
D gene: TRBD1
CDR3 DNA: TGTGCCAGCAGCCATGTCCAGGGACAGGGGACTCGGGATTCACCCCTCCACTTT
CDR3 protein: CASSHVQGQGTRDSPLHF